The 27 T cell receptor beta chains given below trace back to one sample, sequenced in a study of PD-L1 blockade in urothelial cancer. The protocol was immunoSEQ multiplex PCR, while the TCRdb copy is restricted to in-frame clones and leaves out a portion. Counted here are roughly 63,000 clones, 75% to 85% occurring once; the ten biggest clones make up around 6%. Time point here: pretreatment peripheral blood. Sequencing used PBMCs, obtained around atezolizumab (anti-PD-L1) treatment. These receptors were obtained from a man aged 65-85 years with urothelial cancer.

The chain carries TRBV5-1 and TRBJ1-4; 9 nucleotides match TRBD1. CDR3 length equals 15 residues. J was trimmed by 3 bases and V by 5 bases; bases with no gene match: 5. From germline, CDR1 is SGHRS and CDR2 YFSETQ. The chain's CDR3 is CASSSTGGSNEKLFF. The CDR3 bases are TGCGCCAGCAGTTCAACAGGGGGCTCTAATGAAAAACTGTTTTTT.

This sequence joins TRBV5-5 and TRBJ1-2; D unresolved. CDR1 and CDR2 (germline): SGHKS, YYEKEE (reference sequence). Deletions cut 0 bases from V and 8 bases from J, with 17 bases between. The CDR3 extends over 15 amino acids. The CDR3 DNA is TGTGCCAGCAGCTTGGCTTTCGACACGGTCGGAGGCTACACCTTC. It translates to CASSLAFDTVGGYTF.

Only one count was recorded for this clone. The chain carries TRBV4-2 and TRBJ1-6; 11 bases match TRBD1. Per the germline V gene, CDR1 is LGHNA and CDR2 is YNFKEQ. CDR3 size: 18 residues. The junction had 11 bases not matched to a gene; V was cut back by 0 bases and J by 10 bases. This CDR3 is CASSQDLRTGGARSPLHF. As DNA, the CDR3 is TGTGCCAGCAGCCAAGATTTAAGGACAGGGGGCGCGCGGTCACCCCTCCACTTT.

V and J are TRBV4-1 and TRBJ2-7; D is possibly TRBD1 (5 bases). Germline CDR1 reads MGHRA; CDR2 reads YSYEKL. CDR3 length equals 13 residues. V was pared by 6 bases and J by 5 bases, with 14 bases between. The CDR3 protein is CASSSPEGDEQYF. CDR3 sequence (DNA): TGCGCCAGCAGTAGCCCGGAAGGGGACGAGCAGTACTTC.

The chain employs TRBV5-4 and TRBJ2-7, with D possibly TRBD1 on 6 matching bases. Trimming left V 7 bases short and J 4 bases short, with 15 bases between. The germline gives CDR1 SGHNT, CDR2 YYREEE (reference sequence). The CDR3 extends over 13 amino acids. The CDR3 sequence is CASGTTGIYEQYF. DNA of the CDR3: TGTGCCAGCGGCACGACAGGCATATACGAGCAGTACTTC. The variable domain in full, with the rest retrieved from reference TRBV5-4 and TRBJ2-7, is ETGVTQSPTHLIKTRGQQVTLRCSSQSGHNTVSWYQQALGQGPQFIFQYYREEENGRGNFPPRFSGLQFPNYSSELNVNALELDDSALYLCASGTTGIYEQYFGPGTRLTVT.

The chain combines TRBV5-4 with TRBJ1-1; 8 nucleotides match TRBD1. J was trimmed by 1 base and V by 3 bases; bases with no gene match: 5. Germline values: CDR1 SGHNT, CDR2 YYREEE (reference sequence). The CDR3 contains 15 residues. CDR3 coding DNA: TGTGCCAGCAGCTCCCCGGGACAGGCGAACACTGAAGCTTTCTTT. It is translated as CASSSPGQANTEAFF.

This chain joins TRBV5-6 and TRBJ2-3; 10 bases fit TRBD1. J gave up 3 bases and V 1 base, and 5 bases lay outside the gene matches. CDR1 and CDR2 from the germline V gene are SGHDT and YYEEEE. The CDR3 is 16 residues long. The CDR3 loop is CASSLRGQGRTDTQYF. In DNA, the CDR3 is TGTGCCAGCAGCTTGAGGGGACAGGGGAGGACAGATACGCAGTATTTT. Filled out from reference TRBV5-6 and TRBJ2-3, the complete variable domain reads DAGVTQSPTHLIKTRGQQVTLRCSPKSGHDTVSWYQQALGQGPQFIFQYYEEEERQRGNFPDRFSGHQFPNYSSELNVNALLLGDSALYLCASSLRGQGRTDTQYFGPGTRLTVL.

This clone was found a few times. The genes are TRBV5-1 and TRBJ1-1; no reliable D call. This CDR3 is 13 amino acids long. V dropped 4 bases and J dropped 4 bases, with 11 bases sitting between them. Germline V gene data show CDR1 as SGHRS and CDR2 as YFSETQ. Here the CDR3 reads CASSPGVGTEAFF. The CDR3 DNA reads TGCGCCAGCAGCCCCGGGGTGGGCACTGAAGCTTTCTTT.

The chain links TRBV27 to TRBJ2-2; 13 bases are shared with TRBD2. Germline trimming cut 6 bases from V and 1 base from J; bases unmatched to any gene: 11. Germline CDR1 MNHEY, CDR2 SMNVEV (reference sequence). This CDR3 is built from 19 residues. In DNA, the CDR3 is TGTGCCAGCAGACCGCTAGGACTAGCGGGAGCCCAGAACACCGGGGAGCTGTTTTTT. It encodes CASRPLGLAGAQNTGELFF.

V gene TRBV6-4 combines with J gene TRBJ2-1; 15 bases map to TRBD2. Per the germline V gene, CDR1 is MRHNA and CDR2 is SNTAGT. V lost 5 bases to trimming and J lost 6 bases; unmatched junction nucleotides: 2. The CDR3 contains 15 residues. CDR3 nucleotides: TGTGCCAGCAGTCCGGGACTAGCGGGAGGCAATGAGCAGTTCTTC. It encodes CASSPGLAGGNEQFF.

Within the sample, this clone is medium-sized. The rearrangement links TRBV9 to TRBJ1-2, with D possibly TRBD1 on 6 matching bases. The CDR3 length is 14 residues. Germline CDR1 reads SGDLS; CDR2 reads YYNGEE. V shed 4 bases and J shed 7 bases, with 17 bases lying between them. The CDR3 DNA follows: TGTGCCAGCAGCCCAAGATCAGGGGCCGGTGGCTACACCTTC. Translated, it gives CASSPRSGAGGYTF.

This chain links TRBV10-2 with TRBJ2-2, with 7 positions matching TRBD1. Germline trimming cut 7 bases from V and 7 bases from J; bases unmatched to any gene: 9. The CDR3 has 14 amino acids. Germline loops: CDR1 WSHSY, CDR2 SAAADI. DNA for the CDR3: TGCGCCAGCAAAGAACAGGGGCCAAGCGGGGAGCTGTTTTTT. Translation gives CASKEQGPSGELFF.

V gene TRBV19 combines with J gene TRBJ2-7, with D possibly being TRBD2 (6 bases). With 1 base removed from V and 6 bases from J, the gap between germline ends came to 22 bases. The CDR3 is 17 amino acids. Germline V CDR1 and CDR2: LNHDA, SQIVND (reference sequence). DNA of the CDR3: TGTGCCAGTAGTATAGGGGGCCTCGGGGTAATTAGCGGCGAGCAGTACTTC. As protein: CASSIGGLGVISGEQYF.

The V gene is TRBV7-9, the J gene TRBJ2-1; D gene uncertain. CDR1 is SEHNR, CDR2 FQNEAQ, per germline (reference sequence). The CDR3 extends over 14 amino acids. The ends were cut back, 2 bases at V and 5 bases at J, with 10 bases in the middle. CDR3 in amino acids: CASSLYIAHNEQFF. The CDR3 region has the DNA TGTGCCAGCAGCTTATATATAGCCCACAATGAGCAGTTCTTC.

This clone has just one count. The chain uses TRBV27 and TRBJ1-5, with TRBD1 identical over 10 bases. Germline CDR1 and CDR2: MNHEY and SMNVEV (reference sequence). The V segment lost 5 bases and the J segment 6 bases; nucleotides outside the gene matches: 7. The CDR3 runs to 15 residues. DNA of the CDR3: TGTGCCAGCAGTCCGACAGGGGGCGGCGGTCAGCCCCAGCATTTT. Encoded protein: CASSPTGGGGQPQHF.

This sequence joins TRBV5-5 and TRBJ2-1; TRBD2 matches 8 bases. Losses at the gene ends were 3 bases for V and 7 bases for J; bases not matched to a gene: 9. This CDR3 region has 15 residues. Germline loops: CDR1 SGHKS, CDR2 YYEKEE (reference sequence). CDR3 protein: CASSSDGLAGNEQFF. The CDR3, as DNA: TGTGCCAGCAGCTCGGATGGACTAGCTGGGAATGAGCAGTTCTTC.

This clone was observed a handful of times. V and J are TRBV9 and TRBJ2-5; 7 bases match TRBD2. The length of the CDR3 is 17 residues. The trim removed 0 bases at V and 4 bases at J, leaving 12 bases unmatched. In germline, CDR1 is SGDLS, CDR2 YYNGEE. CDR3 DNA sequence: TGTGCCAGCAGCGTAGCTGGTTGGGCCCGGGGGGTAGAGACCCAGTACTTC. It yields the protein CASSVAGWARGVETQYF.

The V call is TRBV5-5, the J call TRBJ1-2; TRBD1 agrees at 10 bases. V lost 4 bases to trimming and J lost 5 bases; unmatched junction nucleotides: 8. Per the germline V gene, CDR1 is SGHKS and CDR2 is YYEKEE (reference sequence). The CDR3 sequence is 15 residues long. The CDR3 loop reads CASSLGTGDTYGYTF. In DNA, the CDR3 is TGTGCCAGCAGCCTCGGGACAGGGGATACTTATGGCTACACCTTC.

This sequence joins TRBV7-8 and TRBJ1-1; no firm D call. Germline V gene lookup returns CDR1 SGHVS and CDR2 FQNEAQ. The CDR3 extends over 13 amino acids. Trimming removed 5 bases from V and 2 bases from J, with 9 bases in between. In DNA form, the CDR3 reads TGTGCCAGCAGCCCCCAGATTAACACTGAAGCTTTCTTT. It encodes CASSPQINTEAFF.

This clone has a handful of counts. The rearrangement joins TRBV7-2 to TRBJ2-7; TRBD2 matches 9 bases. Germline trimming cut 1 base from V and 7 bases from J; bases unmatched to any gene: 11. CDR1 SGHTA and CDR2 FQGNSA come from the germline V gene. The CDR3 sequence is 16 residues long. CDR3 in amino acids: CASSLEGASGAWEQYF. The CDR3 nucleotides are TGTGCCAGCAGCTTAGAAGGGGCTAGCGGGGCCTGGGAGCAGTACTTC.

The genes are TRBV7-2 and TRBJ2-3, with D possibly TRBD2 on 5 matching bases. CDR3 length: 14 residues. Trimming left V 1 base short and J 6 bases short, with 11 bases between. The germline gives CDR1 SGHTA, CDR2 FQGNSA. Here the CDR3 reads CASSLVTRGDTQYF. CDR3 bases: TGTGCCAGCAGCTTAGTTACCCGCGGGGATACGCAGTATTTT.

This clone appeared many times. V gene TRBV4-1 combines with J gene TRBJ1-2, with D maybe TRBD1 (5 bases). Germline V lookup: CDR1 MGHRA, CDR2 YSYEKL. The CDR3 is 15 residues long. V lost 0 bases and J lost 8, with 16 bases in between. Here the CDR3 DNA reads TGCGCCAGCAGCCAAGATGAATCAGGGATGGGCGGCTACACCTTC. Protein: CASSQDESGMGGYTF.

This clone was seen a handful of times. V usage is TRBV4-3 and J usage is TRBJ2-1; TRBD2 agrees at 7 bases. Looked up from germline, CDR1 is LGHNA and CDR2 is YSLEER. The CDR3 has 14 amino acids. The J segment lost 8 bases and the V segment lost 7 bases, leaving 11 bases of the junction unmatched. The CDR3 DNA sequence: TGCGCCAGCAATCGGTGGCGGGAGATGGATGAGCAGTTCTTC. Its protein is CASNRWREMDEQFF.

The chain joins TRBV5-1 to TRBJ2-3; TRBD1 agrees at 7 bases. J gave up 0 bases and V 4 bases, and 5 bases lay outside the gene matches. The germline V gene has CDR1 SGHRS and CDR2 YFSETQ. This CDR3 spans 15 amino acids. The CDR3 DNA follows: TGCGCCAGCAGCGCAGGGGGATTAAGCACAGATACGCAGTATTTT. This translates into CASSAGGLSTDTQYF.

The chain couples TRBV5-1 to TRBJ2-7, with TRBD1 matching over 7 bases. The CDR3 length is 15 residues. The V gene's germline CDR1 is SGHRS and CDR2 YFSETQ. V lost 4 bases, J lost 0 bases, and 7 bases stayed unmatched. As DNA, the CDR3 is TGCGCCAGCAGCCCCGACAGGGAGAGCTCCTACGAGCAGTACTTC. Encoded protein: CASSPDRESSYEQYF.

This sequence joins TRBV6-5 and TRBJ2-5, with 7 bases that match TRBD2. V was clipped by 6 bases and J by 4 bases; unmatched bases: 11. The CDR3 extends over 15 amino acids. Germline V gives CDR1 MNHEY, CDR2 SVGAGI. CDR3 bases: TGTGCCAGCAGAAGAAGCGGGATCGGTGGAGAGACCCAGTACTTC. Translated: CASRRSGIGGETQYF.

CDR3 sequence: CASGFLQTGQENTEAFF. CDR3 in DNA: TGTGCTAGTGGTTTCCTCCAAACGGGACAGGAGAACACTGAAGCTTTCTTT. The gene calls are TRBV12-5 and TRBJ1-1; 8 bases are a match to TRBD1. This CDR3 is 17 amino acids long. The germline V gene has CDR1 LGHNT and CDR2 FRNRAP. Trimming cost V 3 bases and J 1 base; bases outside gene matches: 10.